The TCR beta chain under discussion was sequenced for a study of CD8+ T cells in alopecia areata. A note on this clone: As yet, its antigen is unknown.

After isolation, RNA underwent reverse transcription to generate cDNA as the sequencing template. Repertoires were generated with immunoSEQ multiplex PCR, while TCRdb's copy carries only in-frame clones and drops some. The data hold over 150,000 clones, with almost 65% observed a single time. The CDR3 spans 14 residues. The J segment lost 3 bases and the V segment lost 3 bases, leaving 2 bases of the junction unmatched. Germline lookup yields CDR1 SGHRS and CDR2 YFSETQ. Starting from PBMCs, sorting isolated CD4+ and CD8+ T cells. Study results and limitations: Affected scalp, especially in alopecia totalis/universalis, had a higher clonality than normal scalp did.

The rearrangement joins TRBV5-1 to TRBJ2-7; 11 positions match TRBD2. The sequence was obtained from a human donor with alopecia areata. Source: CD4+ T cells sorted from blood, taken at week 0. The CDR3 sequence: CASSYGLAGYEQYF. As DNA, the CDR3 is TGCGCCAGCAGCTATGGACTAGCGGGCTACGAGCAGTACTTC.